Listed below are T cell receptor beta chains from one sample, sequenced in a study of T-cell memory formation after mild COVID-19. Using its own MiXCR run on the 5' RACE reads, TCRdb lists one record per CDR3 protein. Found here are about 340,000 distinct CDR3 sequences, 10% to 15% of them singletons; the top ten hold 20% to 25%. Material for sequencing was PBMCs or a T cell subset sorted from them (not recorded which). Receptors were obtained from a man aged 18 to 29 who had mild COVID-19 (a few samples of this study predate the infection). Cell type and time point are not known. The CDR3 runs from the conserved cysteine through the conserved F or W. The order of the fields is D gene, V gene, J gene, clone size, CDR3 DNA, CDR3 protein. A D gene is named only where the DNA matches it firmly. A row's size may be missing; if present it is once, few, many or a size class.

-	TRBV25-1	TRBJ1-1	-	TGTGCCAGTGTCCAGACAGGCTTGACTGAAGCTTTCTTT	CASVQTGLTEAFF
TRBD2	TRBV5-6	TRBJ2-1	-	TGTGCCAGCAGCTTGGTCTTGGGGGGGAGCTCCTACAATGAGCAGTTCTTC	CASSLVLGGSSYNEQFF
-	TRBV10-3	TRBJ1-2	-	TGTGCCATCAGACCAGGGACCAACTATGGCTACACCTTC	CAIRPGTNYGYTF
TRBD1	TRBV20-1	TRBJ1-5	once	TGCAGTGCTGCCCCCGGGACAGGGGAACAGCCCCAGCATTTT	CSAAPGTGEQPQHF
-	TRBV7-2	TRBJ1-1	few	TGTGCCAGCAGCTTGGGGGAAGGGAGGGAAGCTTTCTTT	CASSLGEGREAFF
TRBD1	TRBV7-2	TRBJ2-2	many	TGTGCCAGCAGCTTCTCTGGGACAGCTAACACCGGGGAGCTGTTTTTT	CASSFSGTANTGELFF
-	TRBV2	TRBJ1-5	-	TGTGCCAGCAGTGGGACGGGGAGCAATCAGCCCCAGCATTTT	CASSGTGSNQPQHF
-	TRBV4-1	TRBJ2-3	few	TGCGCCAGCAGCCAACCGGGGGTTGCGGATACGCAGTATTTT	CASSQPGVADTQYF
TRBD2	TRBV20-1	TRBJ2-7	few	TGCAGTGCTACGGGACTAGCGGTCTCCTACGAGCAGTACTTC	CSATGLAVSYEQYF
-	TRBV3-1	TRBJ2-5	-	TGTGCCAGCAGCCAAGAGCCACTAGAACGAGAGACCCAGTACTTC	CASSQEPLERETQYF
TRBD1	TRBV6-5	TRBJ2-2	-	TGTGCCAGCTCACCAGGACAGGGGTTTGGCGGGGAGCTGTTTTTT	CASSPGQGFGGELFF
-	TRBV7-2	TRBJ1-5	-	TGTGCCAGCAGCTTAGTGTTGGGCAATCAGCCCCAGCATTTT	CASSLVLGNQPQHF
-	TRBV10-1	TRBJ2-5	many	TGCGCCAGCAGTGAGTCCTCGGACAGCTGGGAGACCCAGTACTTC	CASSESSDSWETQYF
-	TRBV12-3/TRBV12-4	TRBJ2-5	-	TGTGCCAGCAGTTTTGCAGCGTACCAAGAGACCCAGTACTTC	CASSFAAYQETQYF
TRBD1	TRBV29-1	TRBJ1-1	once	TGCAGCGTTTTTCAGGGACAGGGAGCTGAAGCTTTCTTT	CSVFQGQGAEAFF
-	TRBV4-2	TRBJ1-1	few	TGTGCCAGCAGCCAAGGGTCCACTGAAGCTTTCTTT	CASSQGSTEAFF
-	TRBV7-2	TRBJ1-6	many	TGTGCCAGCAGCTTAGAAGGGCAAGGGAGGGCACCCCTCCACTTT	CASSLEGQGRAPLHF
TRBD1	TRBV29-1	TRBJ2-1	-	TGCAGCGCCCAGGGGGAGACCACCTACAATGAGCAGTTCTTC	CSAQGETTYNEQFF
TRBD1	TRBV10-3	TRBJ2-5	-	TGTGCCATCAGTGAGCAGGGGGCAGGGGGACGGGAGACCCAGTACTTC	CAISEQGAGGRETQYF